Each of the 6 T cell receptor beta chains below was sequenced from the same sample in a study of blood T cell repertoires in COVID-19. The protocol was immunoSEQ multiplex PCR, while the TCRdb copy is restricted to in-frame clones and leaves out a portion. Found here are around 150,000 clones, over 60% of them singletons; the top ten hold roughly 8%. What was sequenced was peripheral blood. The receptors shown here come from a man aged 55 to 70 with acute or convalescent COVID-19.

The chain uses TRBV4-1 and TRBJ2-5, with D uncertain. The CDR3 contains 17 residues. Trimming pared 0 bases from V and 3 bases from J, leaving 17 bases between. Germline V CDR1 and CDR2: MGHRA, YSYEKL. The CDR3 DNA sequence: TGCGCCAGCAGCCAAGATGATGTGTTCGGGTCCGAAGAGACCCAGTACTTC. It encodes CASSQDDVFGSEETQYF.

The rearrangement joins TRBV11-2 to TRBJ2-1; the D gene is possibly TRBD1 (6 bases). V was shortened by 0 bases and J by 10 bases, with 13 bases between the two germline ends. Per germline, CDR1 SGHAT and CDR2 FQNNGV. There are 14 residues in the CDR3. CDR3 coding DNA: TGTGCCAGCAGCTTAGACAGGGGAAGGGGCGAGCAGTTCTTC. Translation: CASSLDRGRGEQFF. Full variable domain (rest looked up from reference TRBV11-2 and TRBJ2-1): EAGVAQSPRYKIIEKRQSVAFWCNPISGHATLYWYQQILGQGPKLLIQFQNNGVVDDSQLPKDRFSAERLKGVDSTLKIQPAKLEDSAVYLCASSLDRGRGEQFFGPGTRLTVL.

The V gene is TRBV7-2, the J gene TRBJ2-1; 7 nucleotides agree with TRBD1. CDR1 SGHTA and CDR2 FQGNSA come from the germline V gene. The CDR3 runs to 19 residues. The junction had 18 bases not matched to a gene; V was cut back by 2 bases and J by 5 bases. CDR3 DNA: TGTGCCAGCAGCTTACCCACAACCGACAGGGTTCCACCCAACAATGAGCAGTTCTTC. As protein: CASSLPTTDRVPPNNEQFF. Looking up the rest from reference TRBV7-2 and TRBJ2-1 gives the full variable domain: GAGVSQSPSNKVTEKGKDVELRCDPISGHTALYWYRQSLGQGLEFLIYFQGNSAPDKSGLPSDRFSAERTGGSVSTLTIQRTQQEDSAVYLCASSLPTTDRVPPNNEQFFGPGTRLTVL.

The chain joins TRBV30 to TRBJ2-3, with D possibly matching TRBD1 (5 bases). This CDR3 spans 13 amino acids. Germline V gene lookup returns CDR1 GTSNPN and CDR2 SVGIG (reference sequence). The ends were cut back, 3 bases at V and 3 bases at J, with 10 bases in the middle. The CDR3, as DNA: TGTGCCTGGAGAGCCTGGACAACAGATACGCAGTATTTT. Translated, it gives CAWRAWTTDTQYF.

V gene TRBV19 combines with J gene TRBJ2-2, with 8 bases aligning to TRBD1. The V gene end was trimmed by 7 bases and the J gene end by 5 bases; junction bases not matched to a gene: 9. CDR1 is LNHDA, CDR2 SQIVND, per germline (reference sequence). The CDR3 runs 15 residues. The CDR3 sequence is CASTDQGARTGELFF. The CDR3 DNA reads TGTGCCAGTACCGATCAGGGGGCGCGGACCGGGGAGCTGTTTTTT.

The rearrangement joins TRBV11-2 to TRBJ1-2; 7 bases align to TRBD1. V lost 5 bases, J lost 6 bases, and 6 bases stayed unmatched. Germline loops: CDR1 SGHAT, CDR2 FQNNGV. This CDR3 region has 13 residues. This CDR3 is CASSPGTAHGYTF. CDR3 in DNA: TGTGCCAGCAGCCCCGGGACAGCACATGGCTACACCTTC.